Listed below are T cell receptor beta chains from one sample, sequenced in a study of CD8+ T cells in alopecia areata. The table came from immunoSEQ multiplex PCR; TCRdb's copy has only in-frame clones and leaves some out. The sample consists of 150,000 to 200,000 clones, 60% of them appearing once. The sequencing used CD4+ T cells sorted from blood, collected at week 24, from a patient treated with tofacitinib. These receptors were taken from a human donor with alopecia areata. Each CDR3 is given with its conserved first and last residue. D genes are given only for firm matches. Expanded clones get a size class; other rows say once, few or many, or leave the size out.

v_gene	j_gene	d_gene	abundance	CDR3aa	CDR3nt
TRBV5-1	TRBJ2-1	.	.	CASSLVASSSYNEQFF	TGCGCCAGCAGCTTGGTGGCGTCTAGCTCCTACAATGAGCAGTTCTTC
TRBV6-6	TRBJ2-2	TRBD1	.	CASSLQGPGELFF	TGTGCCAGCAGTTTACAGGGGCCCGGGGAGCTGTTTTTT
TRBV19	TRBJ2-2	.	.	CASSIGRGRGYTGELFF	TGTGCCAGTAGTATAGGACGAGGGCGAGGTTACACCGGGGAGCTGTTTTTT
TRBV2	TRBJ2-1	TRBD2	.	CASKTSRAAGGEQFF	TGTGCCAGCAAGACCTCCCGGGCCGCGGGAGGTGAGCAGTTCTTC
TRBV6-1	TRBJ2-4	.	.	CASSEASGYKNIQYF	TGTGCCAGCAGTGAAGCATCAGGGTACAAAAACATTCAGTACTTC
TRBV30	TRBJ2-2	.	.	CAWSVGRTDTGELFF	TGTGCCTGGAGTGTTGGCAGGACGGACACCGGGGAGCTGTTTTTT
TRBV30	TRBJ1-5	.	.	CAWSSRDYSNQPQHF	TGTGCCTGGTCGTCGAGGGACTATAGCAATCAGCCCCAGCATTTT
TRBV9	TRBJ1-2	.	.	CASSRPGLNYGYTF	TGTGCCAGCAGCCGCCCCGGACTTAACTATGGCTACACCTTC
TRBV19	TRBJ1-5	TRBD1	.	CASNDRGRGEQPQHF	TGTGCCAGTAACGACAGGGGGCGCGGGGAGCAGCCCCAGCATTTT
TRBV29-1	TRBJ2-3	TRBD2	few	CSVEDRGLAGGLPSTDTQYF	TGCAGCGTTGAAGATCGGGGACTAGCGGGGGGACTTCCGAGCACAGATACGCAGTATTTT
TRBV29-1	TRBJ1-1	.	once	CSVGTVVDTEAFF	TGCAGCGTTGGGACGGTAGTCGACACTGAAGCTTTCTTT
TRBV23-1	TRBJ1-6	.	few	CARERGPGMGPLHF	TGCGCCAGGGAACGGGGACCTGGGATGGGGCCCCTCCACTTT
TRBV7-9	TRBJ1-1	.	.	CASSLGQKNTEAFF	TGTGCCAGCAGCTTAGGACAGAAGAACACTGAAGCTTTCTTT
TRBV20-1	TRBJ1-4	.	.	CSARLGSMFF	TGCAGTGCTAGATTGGGGAGTATGTTTTTT
TRBV29-1	TRBJ2-7	TRBD2	.	CSGTSGAYEQYF	TGCAGCGGGACTAGCGGAGCCTACGAGCAGTACTTC
TRBV4-3	TRBJ1-4	.	.	CASSQVRGRGEKLFF	TGCGCCAGCAGCCAAGTCAGGGGCCGGGGGGAAAAACTGTTTTTT
TRBV9	TRBJ1-1	.	once	CASSVGTLGNTEAFF	TGTGCCAGCAGCGTAGGAACCCTGGGGAACACTGAAGCTTTCTTT
TRBV2	TRBJ1-6	.	.	CASSSTRRSSPLHF	TGTGCCAGCAGTTCGACAAGACGATCTTCACCCCTCCACTTT
TRBV29-1	TRBJ2-5	.	.	CSVGGRQQETQYF	TGCAGCGTTGGGGGGAGACAGCAAGAGACCCAGTACTTC
TRBV11-2	TRBJ2-5	TRBD2	.	CASSLVAGLRGETQYF	TGTGCCAGCAGCTTAGTGGCAGGGTTGCGGGGGGAGACCCAGTACTTC
TRBV6-1	TRBJ1-2	.	.	CASSETRGPSYYGYTF	TGTGCCAGCAGTGAAACTCGGGGACCGTCCTACTATGGCTACACCTTC
TRBV5-1	TRBJ2-5	.	few	CASSPSGVGETQYF	TGCGCCAGCAGCCCATCAGGGGTGGGGGAGACCCAGTACTTC
TRBV4-3	TRBJ1-5	.	.	CASSQEVGEPQHF	TGCGCCAGCAGCCAAGAAGTGGGCGAGCCCCAGCATTTT
TRBV20-1	TRBJ2-5	.	.	CSARTGETQYF	TGCAGTGCTAGGACGGGAGAGACCCAGTACTTC